This T cell receptor (beta chain) emerged from a study of blood T cell repertoires in COVID-19. Study overall: The United States, Italy and Spain provided the acute and convalescent COVID-19 samples. Sample material is recorded as cDNA or gDNA derived from T cells, B-cell-depleted T cells, or PBMCs.

In the original analysis: Counts of nucleated cells, estimated from reference gene primer amplification, were obtained. This table comes from immunoSEQ multiplex PCR, and its TCRdb copy is limited to in-frame clones, with some not included. The V and J calls and clone size come from that table; D and trimming were worked out from the DNA. The sample lists 380,000 or so clones, around 87% occurring once. Participants were placed into cohorts based on the clinical history they reported. The CDR3 covers 13 residues. CDR1 is ENHRY and CDR2 is SYGVKD in the germline V gene. V was shortened by 3 bases and J by 0 bases, with 6 bases between the two germline ends.

The sequence was collected from a man younger than 45 who had recovered from COVID-19. Sequenced input: PBMCs or T cells enriched from blood (not recorded which). This chain uses TRBV10-3 with TRBJ2-7; D remains ambiguous. The CDR3 bases are TGTGCCATCAGTGAAACAGCCTCCTACGAGCAGTACTTC. It is translated as CAISETASYEQYF.